The present entry profiles one TCR beta chain with its context. The V and J ends lost 1 base and 4 bases respectively, with 11 bases between them. The CDR3 is 15 amino acids. CDR1 SGHVS and CDR2 FQNEAQ come from the germline V gene. Assay used: immunoSEQ multiplex PCR; TCRdb lists only in-frame clones, some missing. The table lists more than 400,000 clones, 70% to 90% of them singletons. This entry is derived from a study of blood T cell repertoires in COVID-19. The material sequenced was peripheral blood. The sequence came from a human donor in a cohort sampled during active COVID-19. This rearrangement joins TRBV7-8 to TRBJ1-5; no reliable D call. CDR3 in amino acids: CASSLDDAANQPQHF. The CDR3 nucleotides are TGTGCCAGCAGCTTAGATGATGCGGCTAATCAGCCCCAGCATTTT.